These 5 T cell receptor beta chains were all obtained from the same sample, sequenced in a study of blood T cell repertoires in COVID-19. Repertoires were generated with immunoSEQ multiplex PCR, while TCRdb's copy carries only in-frame clones and drops some. Of 220,000 or so clones in the sample, 92% were seen once. The sample consisted of peripheral blood. The receptors were gathered from a man aged 55 to 69 with COVID-19, enrolled during active disease.

The DNA of the CDR3 is TGTGCCAGTAGCAGGAGGCGGGCCGACGGCTACACCTTC. The encoded protein is CASSRRRADGYTF. The chain joins TRBV19 to TRBJ1-2; unclear D gene. V lost 6 bases and J 8 bases, leaving 16 bases between the germline ends. In germline, CDR1 is LNHDA, CDR2 SQIVND (reference sequence). The CDR3 totals 13 residues.

This chain uses TRBV28 with TRBJ2-7; no clear D gene. The CDR3 has 11 amino acids. V gave up 8 bases and J gave up 2 bases, with 7 bases separating them. Germline V gene data show CDR1 as MDHEN and CDR2 as SYDVKM. CDR3 nucleotides: TGTGCCAGCGGTACAGCCTACGAGCAGTACTTC. It specifies CASGTAYEQYF.

A few counts support this clone. The chain is built from TRBV10-1 and TRBJ2-7, with TRBD1 matching 7 bases. Trimming removed 4 bases from V and 6 bases from J; junction bases left unmatched: 12. CDR3 length: 15 residues. Germline CDR1 reads WNHNN; CDR2 reads SYGVQD (reference sequence). The CDR3 DNA is TGCGCCAGCAGTGCGACCCCAGGGGGTATCGGCGAGCAGTACTTC. Amino acid sequence: CASSATPGGIGEQYF.

V and J are TRBV7-3 and TRBJ2-1, with D perhaps TRBD1 (8 bases). This CDR3 spans 15 amino acids. From germline, CDR1 is SGHTA and CDR2 FQGTGA. V was clipped by 5 bases and J by 4 bases, with 15 bases between them. CDR3 sequence: CASSRSGTGYNEQFF. The CDR3 nucleotides read TGTGCCAGCAGCCGAAGCGGGACAGGATACAATGAGCAGTTCTTC.

The chain carries TRBV7-6 and TRBJ1-1; 8 bases map to TRBD1. V lost 2 bases, J lost 5 bases, and 10 bases stayed unmatched. Germline lookup yields CDR1 SGHVS and CDR2 FNYEAQ. The CDR3 runs to 16 residues. CDR3 DNA: TGTGCCAGCAGCTTACGGACAGGGAATGGGAAGACTGAAGCTTTCTTT. Amino acids: CASSLRTGNGKTEAFF.